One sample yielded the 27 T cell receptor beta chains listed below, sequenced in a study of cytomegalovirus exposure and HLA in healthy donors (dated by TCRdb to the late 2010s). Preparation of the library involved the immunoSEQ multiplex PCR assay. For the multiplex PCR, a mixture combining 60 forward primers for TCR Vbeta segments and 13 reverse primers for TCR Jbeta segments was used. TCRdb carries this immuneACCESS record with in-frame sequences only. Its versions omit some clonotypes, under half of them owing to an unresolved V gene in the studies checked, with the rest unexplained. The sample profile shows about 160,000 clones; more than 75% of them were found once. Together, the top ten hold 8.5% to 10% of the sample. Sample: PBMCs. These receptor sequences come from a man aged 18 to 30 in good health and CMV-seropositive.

Written as DNA, the CDR3 is TGTGCCAGTAGTACCGACAGGGGCTATGAGCAGTTCTTC. As protein: CASSTDRGYEQFF. The V and J genes are TRBV19 and TRBJ2-1; 8 bases line up with TRBD1. With 4 bases clipped from V and 8 bases from J, the junction kept 4 bases outside the gene matches. The germline V gene encodes CDR1 LNHDA and CDR2 SQIVND (reference sequence). CDR3 size: 13 residues.

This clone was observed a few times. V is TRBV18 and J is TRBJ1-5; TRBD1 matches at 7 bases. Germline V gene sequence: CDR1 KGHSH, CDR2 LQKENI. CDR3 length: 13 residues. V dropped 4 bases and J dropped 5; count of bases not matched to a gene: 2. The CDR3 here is CASSLQGDQPQHF. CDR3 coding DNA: TGTGCCAGCTCACTCCAGGGGGATCAGCCCCAGCATTTT.

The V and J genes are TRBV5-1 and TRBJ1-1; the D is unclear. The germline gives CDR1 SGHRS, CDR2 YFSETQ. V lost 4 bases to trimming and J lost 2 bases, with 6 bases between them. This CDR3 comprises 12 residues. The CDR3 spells CASSPGNTEAFF. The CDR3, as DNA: TGCGCCAGCAGCCCCGGTAACACTGAAGCTTTCTTT.

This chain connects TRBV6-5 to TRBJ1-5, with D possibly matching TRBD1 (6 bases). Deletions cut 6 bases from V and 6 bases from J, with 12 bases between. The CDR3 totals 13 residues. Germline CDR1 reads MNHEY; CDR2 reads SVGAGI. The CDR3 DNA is TGTGCCAGCAGCCAGGGGTTGGGTCAGCCCCAGCATTTT. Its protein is CASSQGLGQPQHF.

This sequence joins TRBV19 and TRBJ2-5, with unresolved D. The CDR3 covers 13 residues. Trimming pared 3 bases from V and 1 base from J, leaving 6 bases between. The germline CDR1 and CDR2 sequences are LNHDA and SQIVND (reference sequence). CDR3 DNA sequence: TGTGCCAGTAGTATGCTAATCCAAGAGACCCAGTACTTC. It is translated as CASSMLIQETQYF.

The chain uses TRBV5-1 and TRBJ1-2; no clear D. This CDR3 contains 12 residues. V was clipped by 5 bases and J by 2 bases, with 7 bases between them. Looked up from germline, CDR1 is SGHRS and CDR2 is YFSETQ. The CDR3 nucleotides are TGCGCCAGCAGGGCCCAGAACTATGGCTACACCTTC. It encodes CASRAQNYGYTF.

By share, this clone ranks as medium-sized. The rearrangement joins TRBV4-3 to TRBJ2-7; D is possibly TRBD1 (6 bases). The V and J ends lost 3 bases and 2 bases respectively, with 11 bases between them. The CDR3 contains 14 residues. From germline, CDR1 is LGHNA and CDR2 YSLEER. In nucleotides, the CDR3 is TGCGCCAGCAGCCAGACTACAGGGACCTACGAGCAGTACTTC. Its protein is CASSQTTGTYEQYF.

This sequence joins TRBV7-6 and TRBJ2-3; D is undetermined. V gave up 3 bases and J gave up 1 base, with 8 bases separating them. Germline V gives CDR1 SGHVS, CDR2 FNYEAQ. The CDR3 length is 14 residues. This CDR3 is CASSFRQGTDTQYF. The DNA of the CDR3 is TGTGCCAGCAGCTTTCGCCAGGGCACAGATACGCAGTATTTT. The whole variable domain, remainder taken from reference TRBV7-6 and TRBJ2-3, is GAGVSQSPRYKVTKRGQDVALRCDPISGHVSLYWYRQALGQGPEFLTYFNYEAQQDKSGLPNDRFSAERPEGSISTLTIQRTEQRDSAMYRCASSFRQGTDTQYFGPGTRLTVL.

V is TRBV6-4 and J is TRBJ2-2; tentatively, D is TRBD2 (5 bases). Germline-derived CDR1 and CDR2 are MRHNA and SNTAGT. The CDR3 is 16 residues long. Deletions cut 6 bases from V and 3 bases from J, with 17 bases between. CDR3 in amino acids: CASSPGGFLDTGELFF. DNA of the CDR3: TGTGCCAGCAGCCCCGGAGGCTTCTTAGACACCGGGGAGCTGTTTTTT.

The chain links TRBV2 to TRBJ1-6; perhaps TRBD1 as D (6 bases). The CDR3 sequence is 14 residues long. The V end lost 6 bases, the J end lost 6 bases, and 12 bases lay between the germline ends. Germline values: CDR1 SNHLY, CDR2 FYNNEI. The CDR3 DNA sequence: TGTGCCAGCAGAACAGGGTCAATTAATTCACCCCTCCACTTT. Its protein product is CASRTGSINSPLHF.

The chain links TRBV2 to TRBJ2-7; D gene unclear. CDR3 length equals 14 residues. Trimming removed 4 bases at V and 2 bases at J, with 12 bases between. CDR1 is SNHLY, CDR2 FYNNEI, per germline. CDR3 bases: TGTGCCAGCAGTGGCCACCCGTCAGCCTACGAGCAGTACTTC. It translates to CASSGHPSAYEQYF.

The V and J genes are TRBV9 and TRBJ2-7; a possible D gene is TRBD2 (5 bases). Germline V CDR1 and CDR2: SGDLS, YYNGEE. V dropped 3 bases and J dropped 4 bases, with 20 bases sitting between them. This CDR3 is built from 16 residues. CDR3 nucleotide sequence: TGTGCCAGCAGCGAAATGGGCGGGTACCCCAGATACGAGCAGTACTTC. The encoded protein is CASSEMGGYPRYEQYF.

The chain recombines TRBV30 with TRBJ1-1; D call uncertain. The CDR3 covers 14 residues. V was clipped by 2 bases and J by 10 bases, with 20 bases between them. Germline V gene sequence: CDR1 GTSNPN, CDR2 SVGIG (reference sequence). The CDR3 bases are TGTGCCTGGAGTCCGGCCGTTGGTATCCCGGGAGCTTTCTTT. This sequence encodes CAWSPAVGIPGAFF.

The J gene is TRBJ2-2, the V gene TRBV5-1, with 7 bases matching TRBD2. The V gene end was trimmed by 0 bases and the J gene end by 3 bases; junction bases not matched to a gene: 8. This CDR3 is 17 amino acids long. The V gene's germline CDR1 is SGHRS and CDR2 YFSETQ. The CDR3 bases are TGCGCCAGCAGCTTGGGAGGCCTCCGGGGGGACACCGGGGAGCTGTTTTTT. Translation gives CASSLGGLRGDTGELFF.

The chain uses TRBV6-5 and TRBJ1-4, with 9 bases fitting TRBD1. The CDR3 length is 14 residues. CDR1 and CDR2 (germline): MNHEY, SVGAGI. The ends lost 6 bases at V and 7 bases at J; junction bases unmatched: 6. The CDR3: CASRSQGAPEKLFF. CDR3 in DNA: TGTGCCAGCAGATCACAGGGGGCGCCTGAAAAACTGTTTTTT.

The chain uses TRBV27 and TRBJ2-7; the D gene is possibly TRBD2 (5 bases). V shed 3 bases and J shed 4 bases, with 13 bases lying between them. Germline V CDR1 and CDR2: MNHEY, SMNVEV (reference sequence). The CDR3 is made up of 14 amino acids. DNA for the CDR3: TGTGCCAGCAGTTTTTTGGACTCTCAATACGAGCAGTACTTC. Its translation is CASSFLDSQYEQYF.

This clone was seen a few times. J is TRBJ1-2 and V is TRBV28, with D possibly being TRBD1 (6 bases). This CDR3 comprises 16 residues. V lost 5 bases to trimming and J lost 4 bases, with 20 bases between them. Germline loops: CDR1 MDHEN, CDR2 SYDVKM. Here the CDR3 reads CASSMTGSQGGYGYTF. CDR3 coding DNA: TGTGCCAGCAGTATGACCGGATCTCAAGGGGGCTATGGCTACACCTTC.

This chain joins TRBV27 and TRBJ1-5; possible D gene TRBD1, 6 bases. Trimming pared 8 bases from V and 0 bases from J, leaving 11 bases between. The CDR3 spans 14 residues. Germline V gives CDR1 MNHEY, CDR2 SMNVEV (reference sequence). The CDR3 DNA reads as TGTGCCAGCCGTCCGGGACATAGCAATCAGCCCCAGCATTTT. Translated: CASRPGHSNQPQHF.

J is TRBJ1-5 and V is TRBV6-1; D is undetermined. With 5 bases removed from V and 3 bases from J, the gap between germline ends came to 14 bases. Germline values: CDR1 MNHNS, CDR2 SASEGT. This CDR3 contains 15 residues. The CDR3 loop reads CASSRGGSFNQPQHF. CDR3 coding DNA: TGTGCCAGCAGTCGAGGTGGGAGCTTCAATCAGCCCCAGCATTTT.

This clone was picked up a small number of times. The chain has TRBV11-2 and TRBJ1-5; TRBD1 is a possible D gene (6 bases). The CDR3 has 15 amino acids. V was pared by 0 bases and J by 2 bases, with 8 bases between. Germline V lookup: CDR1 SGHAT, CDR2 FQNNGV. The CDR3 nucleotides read TGTGCCAGCAGCTTAGAAGCAGGGGGCAATCAGCCCCAGCATTTT. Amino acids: CASSLEAGGNQPQHF.

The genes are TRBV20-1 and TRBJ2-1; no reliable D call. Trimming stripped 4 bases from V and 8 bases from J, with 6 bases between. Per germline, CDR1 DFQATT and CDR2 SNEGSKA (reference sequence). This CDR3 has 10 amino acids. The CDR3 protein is CSATLDEQFF. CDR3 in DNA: TGCAGTGCTACGCTAGATGAGCAGTTCTTC.

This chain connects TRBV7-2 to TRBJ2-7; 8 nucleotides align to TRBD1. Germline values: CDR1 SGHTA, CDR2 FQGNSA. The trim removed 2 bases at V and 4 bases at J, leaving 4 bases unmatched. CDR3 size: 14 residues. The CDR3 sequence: CASSLNRGVYEQYF. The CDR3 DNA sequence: TGTGCCAGCAGCTTAAACAGGGGGGTTTACGAGCAGTACTTC.

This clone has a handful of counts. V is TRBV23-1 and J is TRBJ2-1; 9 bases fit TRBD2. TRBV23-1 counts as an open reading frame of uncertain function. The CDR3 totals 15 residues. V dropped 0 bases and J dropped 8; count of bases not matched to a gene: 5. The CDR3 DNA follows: TGCGCCAGCAGTCAATCCGGCGGGGGGGCCGATGAGCAGTTCTTC. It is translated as CASSQSGGGADEQFF.

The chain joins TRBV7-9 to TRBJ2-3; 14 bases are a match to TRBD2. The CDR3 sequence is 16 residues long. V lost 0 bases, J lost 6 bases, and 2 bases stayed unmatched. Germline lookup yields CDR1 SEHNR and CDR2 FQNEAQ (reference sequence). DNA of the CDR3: TGTGCCAGCAGCTTAGCCGGGACTAGCGGGGGCGATACGCAGTATTTT. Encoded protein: CASSLAGTSGGDTQYF.

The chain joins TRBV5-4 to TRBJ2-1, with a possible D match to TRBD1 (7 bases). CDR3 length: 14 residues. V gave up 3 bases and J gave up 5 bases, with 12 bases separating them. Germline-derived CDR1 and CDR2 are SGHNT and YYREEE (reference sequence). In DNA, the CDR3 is TGTGCCAGCAGCTGGCGGGACAGAGACAATGAGCAGTTCTTC. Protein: CASSWRDRDNEQFF.

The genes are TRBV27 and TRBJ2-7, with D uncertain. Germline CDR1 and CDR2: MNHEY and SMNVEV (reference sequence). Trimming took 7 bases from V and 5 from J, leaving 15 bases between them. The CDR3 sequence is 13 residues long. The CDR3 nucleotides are TGTGCCAGCACCACAAGAGGCAAGGACGAGCAGTACTTC. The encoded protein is CASTTRGKDEQYF.

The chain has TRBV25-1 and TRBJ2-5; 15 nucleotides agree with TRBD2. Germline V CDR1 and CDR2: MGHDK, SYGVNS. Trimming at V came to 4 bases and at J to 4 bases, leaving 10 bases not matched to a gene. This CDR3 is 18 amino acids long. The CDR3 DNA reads TGTGCCAGCAGTGTGGGACTAGCGGGAGGCCTTTCTCGAGAGACCCAGTACTTC. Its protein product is CASSVGLAGGLSRETQYF. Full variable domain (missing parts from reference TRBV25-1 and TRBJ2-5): EADIYQTPRYLVIGTGKKITLECSQTMGHDKMYWYQQDPGMELHLIHYSYGVNSTEKGDLSSESTVSRIRTEHFPLTLESARPSHTSQYLCASSVGLAGGLSRETQYFGPGTRLLVL.